These 27 T cell receptor beta chains were sequenced from one sample in a study of T cells in severe cutaneous drug reactions. Libraries were made by iRepertoire multiplex PCR with TCR subtype-specific primers for bulk and single-cell sequencing. Using the multiplex PCR reads, TCRdb records one entry per CDR3 protein without DNA. The sample has some 1,200 distinct CDR3 sequences, and its top ten clones hold 15% to 20%. Sequenced patients had Stevens-Johnson syndrome or toxic epidermal necrolysis caused by carbamazepine. Sequenced input: cells from a skin blister. The receptors here all came from a human donor with Stevens-Johnson syndrome, a severe cutaneous drug reaction.

The V call is TRBV28, the J call TRBJ2-1. The CDR3 extends over 11 amino acids. The germline V gene has CDR1 MDHEN and CDR2 SYDVKM. The CDR3 protein is CASSLVDEQFF.

This clonotype registers medium-sized (0.01 to 0.1%) by frequency. The chain links TRBV20-1 to TRBJ2-7; TCRdb's assignment of TRBD1 cannot be checked, as there is no DNA. CDR3 length: 14 residues. The germline V gene has CDR1 DFQATT and CDR2 SNEGSKA (reference sequence). The CDR3 sequence: CSAPFRDGGYEQYF.

Measured by frequency, this clonotype is large. V gene TRBV6-5 combines with J gene TRBJ2-7; TCRdb designates TRBD1, a call that cannot be tested without DNA. This CDR3 has 13 amino acids. Looked up from germline, CDR1 is MNHEY and CDR2 is SVGAGI. CDR3 amino acids: CASRPGQGYEQYF.

This clonotype counts as large by frequency. The chain links TRBV29-1 to TRBJ2-1; the D call of TRBD1 rests on TCRdb alone, since no DNA is present to check it. The CDR3 covers 14 residues. Looked up from germline, CDR1 is SQVTM and CDR2 is ANQGSEA. The CDR3: CSVPVGATYNEQFF.

According to its frequency, this clonotype is large. The CDR3 region is CASRNTGGSNQPQHF. V and J are TRBV28 and TRBJ1-5; the TCRdb D gene call, TRBD1, has no DNA to confirm it. CDR1 is MDHEN and CDR2 is SYDVKM in the germline V gene. CDR3 length equals 15 residues.

CDR3 region: CASSHNRVEAFF. This chain connects TRBV6-2 or TRBV6-3 to TRBJ1-1; TCRdb proposes TRBD1, but this gene call is untestable without DNA. The CDR3 is 12 amino acids. The germline CDR1 and CDR2 sequences are MNHEY and SVGEGT.

The V gene is TRBV6-1, the J gene TRBJ2-7; TCRdb returns TRBD1, unconfirmable since there is no DNA. Germline V CDR1 and CDR2: MNHNS, SASEGT. The length of the CDR3 is 13 residues. CDR3 region: CASSDPPDYEQYF.

In terms of frequency, this clonotype is medium-sized. J is TRBJ2-1 and V is TRBV20-1; TCRdb returns TRBD1, unconfirmable since there is no DNA. The length of the CDR3 is 13 residues. Germline CDR1 and CDR2: DFQATT and SNEGSKA (reference sequence). The CDR3 loop reads CSAAVRGRETQFF.

This clonotype is deemed medium-sized by its frequency. This CDR3 is CASGHSWGQETQFF. The rearrangement links TRBV11-3 to TRBJ2-5. Germline V gene lookup returns CDR1 SGHNT and CDR2 YENEEA. The CDR3 runs 14 residues.

J is TRBJ2-5 and V is TRBV7-2; TCRdb designates TRBD2, a call that cannot be tested without DNA. This CDR3 has 15 residues. Germline CDR1 is SGHTA and CDR2 is FQGNSA. CDR3 amino acids: CASSLELAMAETQYF.

By frequency, this clonotype registers medium-sized. The rearrangement links TRBV20-1 to TRBJ1-6; absent DNA, TCRdb's TRBD1 call cannot be checked. Germline V gives CDR1 DFQATT, CDR2 SNEGSKA (reference sequence). The CDR3 has 14 amino acids. The CDR3 reads CSASGGQGLSPLHF.

This clonotype is deemed medium-sized (0.01 to 0.1%) by its frequency. This chain uses TRBV20-1 with TRBJ2-3; with no DNA, the TCRdb D assignment of TRBD2 cannot be verified. The CDR3 consists of 18 residues. Germline V gene sequence: CDR1 DFQATT, CDR2 SNEGSKA (reference sequence). The CDR3 region is CSANRGLAGEENTDTQYF.

This clonotype is called large based on its frequency. This sequence joins TRBV5-6 and TRBJ2-5. CDR1 is SGHDT, CDR2 YYEEEE, per germline. The CDR3 is 11 residues long. The CDR3 here is CASSAEETQYF.

CDR3 residues: CASSTRTRSRRDEQFF. This chain connects TRBV11-2 to TRBJ2-1; TCRdb lists TRBD2, though no DNA is available to test this call. The CDR3 covers 16 residues. Germline V gene lookup returns CDR1 SGHAT and CDR2 FQNNGV.

This clonotype is called medium-sized based on its frequency. The J gene is TRBJ2-5, the V gene TRBV10-1; TCRdb outputs TRBD2, but without DNA this stays unchecked. Germline-derived CDR1 and CDR2 are WNHNN and SYGVQD (reference sequence). The CDR3 runs to 14 residues. The CDR3 reads CASSESSGRETQYF.

This clonotype registers large by frequency. V gene TRBV18 combines with J gene TRBJ2-1. The germline CDR1 and CDR2 sequences are KGHSH and LQKENI. The CDR3 is made up of 12 amino acids. CDR3 sequence reads: CASSLETDEQFF.

This chain uses TRBV28 with TRBJ1-2; TCRdb returns TRBD1, unconfirmable since there is no DNA. The CDR3 loop spans 13 amino acids. Germline assignment: CDR1 MDHEN and CDR2 SYDVKM. The chain's CDR3 is CASGDNANYGYTF.

The chain couples TRBV12-3 or TRBV12-4 to TRBJ1-6. The CDR3 length is 13 residues. The CDR3 here is CASRGWNNSPLHF.

The chain couples TRBV7-3 to TRBJ2-1; the TRBD2 assignment by TCRdb is unverifiable without DNA. The CDR3 is made up of 16 amino acids. CDR1 is SGHTA and CDR2 is FQGTGA in the germline V gene. The CDR3 region is CASSLMGVAGLGEQFF. Full variable domain (remainder filled in from reference TRBV7-3 and TRBJ2-1): GAGVSQTPSNKVTEKGKYVELRCDPISGHTALYWYRQSLGQGPEFLIYFQGTGAADDSGLPNDRFFAVRPEGSVSTLKIQRTERGDSAVYLCASSLMGVAGLGEQFFGPGTRLTVL.

This chain connects TRBV9 to TRBJ1-2; TCRdb calls TRBD1, which cannot be checked without DNA. Germline assignment: CDR1 SGDLS and CDR2 YYNGEE. This CDR3 is 14 amino acids long. CDR3 sequence reads: CASSSRTGSYGYTF.

Judged by frequency, this clonotype is large. The V and J genes are TRBV5-4 and TRBJ1-2; TCRdb picks TRBD1, but there is no DNA to check that call. The CDR3 extends over 15 amino acids. CDR1 and CDR2 from the germline V gene are SGHNT and YYREEE (reference sequence). The CDR3: CASSYGDRPTGGYTF.

Frequency places this clonotype as medium-sized. This rearrangement joins TRBV29-1 to TRBJ2-5. The CDR3 is made up of 13 amino acids. Per germline, CDR1 SQVTM and CDR2 ANQGSEA. CDR3 amino acids: CSVGSTLQETQFF. The whole variable domain, filled in from reference TRBV29-1 and TRBJ2-5, reads SAVISQKPSRDICQRGTSLTIQCQVDSQVTMMFWYRQQPGQSLTLIATANQGSEATYESGFVIDKFPISRPNLTFSTLTVSNMSPEDSSIYLCSVGSTLQETQFFGPGTRLLVL.

This clonotype is labeled large based on frequency. This chain's CDR3 is CASSPLDRGSNYEQYF. The chain carries TRBV18 and TRBJ2-7; absent DNA, TCRdb's TRBD1 call cannot be checked. This CDR3 is 16 amino acids long. Germline assignment: CDR1 KGHSH and CDR2 LQKENI.

Measured by frequency, this clonotype is large. V usage is TRBV4-1 and J usage is TRBJ1-1. The CDR3 runs to 13 residues. Germline V lookup: CDR1 MGHRA, CDR2 YSYEKL. The CDR3: CASSQERVTEAFF.

This chain links TRBV5-1 with TRBJ2-1; there is no DNA to check the TCRdb D call of TRBD2. The germline V gene has CDR1 SGHRS and CDR2 YFSETQ. This CDR3 comprises 15 residues. The CDR3 region is CASSLGPSGYNEQFF.

This clonotype is called medium-sized based on its frequency. The chain carries TRBV20-1 and TRBJ2-3; TCRdb's D call of TRBD2 is untestable without DNA. The CDR3 runs 14 residues. Germline-derived CDR1 and CDR2 are DFQATT and SNEGSKA (reference sequence). CDR3: CSAPTSGRTDTQYF.

According to its frequency, this clonotype is large. V gene TRBV24-1 combines with J gene TRBJ1-2; checking the TCRdb D call of TRBD1 is not possible without DNA. CDR1 is KGHDR and CDR2 is SFDVKD in the germline V gene. This CDR3 is 13 amino acids long. The CDR3 loop is CATSRRTGDGYTF.